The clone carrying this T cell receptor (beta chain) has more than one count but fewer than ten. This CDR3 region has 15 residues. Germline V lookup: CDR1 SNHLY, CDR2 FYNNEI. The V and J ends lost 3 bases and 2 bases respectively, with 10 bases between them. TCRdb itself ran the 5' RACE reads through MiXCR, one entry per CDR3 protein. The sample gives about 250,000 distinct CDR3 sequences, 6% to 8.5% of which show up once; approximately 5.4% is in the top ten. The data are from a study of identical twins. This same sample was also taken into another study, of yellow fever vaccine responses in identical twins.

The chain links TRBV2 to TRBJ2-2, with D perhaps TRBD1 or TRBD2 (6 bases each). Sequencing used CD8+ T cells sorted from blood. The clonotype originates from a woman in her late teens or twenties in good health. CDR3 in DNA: TGTGCCAGCAGTGATAGGGGGGCCAACACCGGGGAGCTGTTTTTT. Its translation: CASSDRGANTGELFF.